This T cell receptor beta chain was identified in a study of blood T cell repertoires in COVID-19. In the study overall: The origin of the acute and convalescent COVID-19 samples was the United States, Italy and Spain. T cells, B-cell-depleted T cells, or PBMCs supplied cDNA or gDNA.

Authors' processing steps: Amplification of reference gene primers provided the estimated nucleated cell counts. Only in-frame clones appear in the TCRdb table, and some are missing; sequencing was by immunoSEQ multiplex PCR. D and trimming come from the DNA, and the V and J calls and clone size come from that table. The sample consists of 150,000 or so clones, around 85% of them appearing once. Germline lookup yields CDR1 LNHDA and CDR2 SQIVND (reference sequence). Trimming pared 4 bases from V and 2 bases from J, leaving 12 bases between. This CDR3 is built from 14 residues. Sequencing was done on a sample of peripheral blood. The chain links TRBV19 to TRBJ2-7; weak D call: TRBD2 (5 bases). The TCR sequence derives from an elderly woman with acute or convalescent COVID-19. This chain's CDR3 is CASSTEELPYEQYF. The CDR3 DNA reads as TGTGCCAGTAGTACGGAGGAACTCCCCTACGAGCAGTACTTC.